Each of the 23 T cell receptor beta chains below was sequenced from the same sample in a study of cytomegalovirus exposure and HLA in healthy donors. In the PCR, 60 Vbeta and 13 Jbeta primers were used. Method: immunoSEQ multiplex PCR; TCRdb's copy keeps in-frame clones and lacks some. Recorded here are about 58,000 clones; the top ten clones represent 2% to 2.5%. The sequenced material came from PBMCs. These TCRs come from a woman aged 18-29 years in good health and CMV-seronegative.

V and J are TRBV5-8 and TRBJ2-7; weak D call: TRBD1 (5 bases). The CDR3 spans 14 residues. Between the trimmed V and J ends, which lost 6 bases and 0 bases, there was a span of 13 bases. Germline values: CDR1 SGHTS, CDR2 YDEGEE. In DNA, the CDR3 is TGTGCCAGCACCCCCGTAGACAGCTCCTACGAGCAGTACTTC. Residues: CASTPVDSSYEQYF.

The CDR3, as DNA: TGTGCCAGCAGCTCGGGGAGCTCCTATAATTCACCCCTCCACTTT. Protein: CASSSGSSYNSPLHF. The gene calls are TRBV7-9 and TRBJ1-6; D is uncertain. Between the trimmed V and J ends, which lost 4 bases and 0 bases, there was a span of 7 bases. The CDR3 runs to 15 residues. CDR1 is SEHNR, CDR2 FQNEAQ, per germline (reference sequence).

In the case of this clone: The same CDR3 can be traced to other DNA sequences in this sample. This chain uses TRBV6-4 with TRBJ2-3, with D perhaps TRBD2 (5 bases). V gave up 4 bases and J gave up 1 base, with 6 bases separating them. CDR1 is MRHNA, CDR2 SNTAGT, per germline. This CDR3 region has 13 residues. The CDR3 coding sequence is TGTGCCAGCAGTGCCGGGGGCACAGATACGCAGTATTTT. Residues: CASSAGGTDTQYF.

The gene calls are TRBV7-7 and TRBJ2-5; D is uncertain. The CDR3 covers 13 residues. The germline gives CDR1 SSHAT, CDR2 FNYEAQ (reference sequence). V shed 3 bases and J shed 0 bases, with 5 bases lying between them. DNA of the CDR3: TGTGCCAGCAGCTTGGAGTACCAAGAGACCCAGTACTTC. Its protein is CASSLEYQETQYF.

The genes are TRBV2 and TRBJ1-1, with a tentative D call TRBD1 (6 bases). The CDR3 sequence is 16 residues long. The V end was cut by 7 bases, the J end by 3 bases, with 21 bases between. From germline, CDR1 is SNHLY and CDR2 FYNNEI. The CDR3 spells CASKLGGLLRDTEAFF. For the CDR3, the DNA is TGTGCCAGCAAGTTAGGGGGTCTTCTTAGGGACACTGAAGCTTTCTTT.

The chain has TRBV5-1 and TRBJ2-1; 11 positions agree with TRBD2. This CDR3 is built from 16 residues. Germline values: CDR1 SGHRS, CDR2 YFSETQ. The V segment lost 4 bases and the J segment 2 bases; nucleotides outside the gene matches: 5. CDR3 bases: TGCGCCAGCAGCATGATAGCGGGGGGGCCCTACAATGAGCAGTTCTTC. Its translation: CASSMIAGGPYNEQFF.

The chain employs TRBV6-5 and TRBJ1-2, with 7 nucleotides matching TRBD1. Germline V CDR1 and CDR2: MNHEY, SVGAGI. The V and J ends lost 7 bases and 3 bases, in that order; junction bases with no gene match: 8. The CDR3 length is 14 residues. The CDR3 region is CASNNRGRDYGYTF. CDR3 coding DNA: TGTGCCAGCAATAACAGGGGTCGGGACTATGGCTACACCTTC.

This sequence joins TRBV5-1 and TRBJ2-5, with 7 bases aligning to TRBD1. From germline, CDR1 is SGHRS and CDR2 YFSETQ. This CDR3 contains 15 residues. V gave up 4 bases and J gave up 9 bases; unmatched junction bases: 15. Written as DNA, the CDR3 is TGCGCCAGCAGCCTCGACAGGGTTGGGGTGGGGGCCCAGTACTTC. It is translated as CASSLDRVGVGAQYF.

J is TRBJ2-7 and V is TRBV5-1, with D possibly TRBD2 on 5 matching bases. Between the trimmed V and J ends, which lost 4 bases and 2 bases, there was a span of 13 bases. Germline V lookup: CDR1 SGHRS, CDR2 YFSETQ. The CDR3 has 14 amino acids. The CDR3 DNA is TGCGCCAGCAGCCGCAGCGGACTCGCCTACGAGCAGTACTTC. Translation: CASSRSGLAYEQYF.

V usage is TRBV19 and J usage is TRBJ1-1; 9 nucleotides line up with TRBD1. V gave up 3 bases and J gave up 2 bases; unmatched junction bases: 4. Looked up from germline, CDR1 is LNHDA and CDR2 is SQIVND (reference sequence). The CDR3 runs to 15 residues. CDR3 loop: CASSIGTGLNTEAFF. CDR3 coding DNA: TGTGCCAGTAGTATTGGGACAGGGTTAAACACTGAAGCTTTCTTT. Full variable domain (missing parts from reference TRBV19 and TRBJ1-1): DGGITQSPKYLFRKEGQNVTLSCEQNLNHDAMYWYRQDPGQGLRLIYYSQIVNDFQKGDIAEGYSVSREKKESFPLTVTSAQKNPTAFYLCASSIGTGLNTEAFFGQGTRLTVV.

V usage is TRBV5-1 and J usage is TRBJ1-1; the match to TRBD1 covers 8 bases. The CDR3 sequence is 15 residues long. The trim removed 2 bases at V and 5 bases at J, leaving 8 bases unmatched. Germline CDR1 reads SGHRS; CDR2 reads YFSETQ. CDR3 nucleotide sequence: TGCGCCAGCAGCTTCTCGGGACAGGAGGCGACTGAAGCTTTCTTT. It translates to CASSFSGQEATEAFF.

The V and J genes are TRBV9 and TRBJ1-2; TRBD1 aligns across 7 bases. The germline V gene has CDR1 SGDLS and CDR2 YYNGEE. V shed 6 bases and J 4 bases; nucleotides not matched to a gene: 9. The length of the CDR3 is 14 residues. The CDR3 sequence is CASNEGTDLYGYTF. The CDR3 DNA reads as TGTGCCAGCAACGAAGGGACAGACCTCTATGGCTACACCTTC.

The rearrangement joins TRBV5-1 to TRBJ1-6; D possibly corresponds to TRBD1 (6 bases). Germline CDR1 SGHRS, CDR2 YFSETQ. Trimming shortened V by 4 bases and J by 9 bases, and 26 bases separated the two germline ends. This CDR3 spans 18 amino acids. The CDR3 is CASSANRDTQQPGSPLHF. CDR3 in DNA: TGCGCCAGCAGCGCAAACCGGGACACCCAACAACCCGGTTCACCCCTCCACTTT.

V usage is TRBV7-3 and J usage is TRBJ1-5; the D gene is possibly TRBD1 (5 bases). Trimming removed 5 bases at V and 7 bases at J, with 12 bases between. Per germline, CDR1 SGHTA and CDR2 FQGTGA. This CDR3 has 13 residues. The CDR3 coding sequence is TGTGCCAGCAGCCCAGGGCACGGGCAGCCCCAGCATTTT. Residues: CASSPGHGQPQHF. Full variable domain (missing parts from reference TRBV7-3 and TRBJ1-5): GAGVSQTPSNKVTEKGKYVELRCDPISGHTALYWYRQSLGQGPEFLIYFQGTGAADDSGLPNDRFFAVRPEGSVSTLKIQRTERGDSAVYLCASSPGHGQPQHFGDGTRLSIL.

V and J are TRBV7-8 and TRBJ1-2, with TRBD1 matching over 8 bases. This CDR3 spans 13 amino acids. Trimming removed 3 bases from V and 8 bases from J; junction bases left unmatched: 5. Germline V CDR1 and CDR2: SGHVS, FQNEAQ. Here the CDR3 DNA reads TGTGCCAGCAGCTTGGCGGACAGGGAAGGCTACACCTTC. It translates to CASSLADREGYTF.

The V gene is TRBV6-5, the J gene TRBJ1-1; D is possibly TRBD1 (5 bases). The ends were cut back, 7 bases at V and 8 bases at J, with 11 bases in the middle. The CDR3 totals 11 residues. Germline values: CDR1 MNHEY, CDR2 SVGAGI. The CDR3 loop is CASKSWTEAFF. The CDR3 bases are TGTGCCAGCAAGTCTTGGACAGAAGCTTTCTTT.

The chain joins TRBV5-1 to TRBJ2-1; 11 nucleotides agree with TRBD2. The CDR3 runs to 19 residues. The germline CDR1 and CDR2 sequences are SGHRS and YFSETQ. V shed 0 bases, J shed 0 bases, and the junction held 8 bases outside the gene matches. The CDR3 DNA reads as TGCGCCAGCAGCTTGGCCGGTCTTAGCGGGAGGGTCTCCTACAATGAGCAGTTCTTC. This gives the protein CASSLAGLSGRVSYNEQFF. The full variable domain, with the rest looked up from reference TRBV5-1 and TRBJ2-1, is KAGVTQTPRYLIKTRGQQVTLSCSPISGHRSVSWYQQTPGQGLQFLFEYFSETQRNKGNFPGRFSGRQFSNSRSEMNVSTLELGDSALYLCASSLAGLSGRVSYNEQFFGPGTRLTVL.

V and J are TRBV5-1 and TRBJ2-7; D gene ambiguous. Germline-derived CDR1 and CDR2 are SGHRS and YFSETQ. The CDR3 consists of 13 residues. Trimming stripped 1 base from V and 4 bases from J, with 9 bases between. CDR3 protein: CASSLPSLYEQYF. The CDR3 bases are TGCGCCAGCAGCTTGCCCAGTCTTTACGAGCAGTACTTC.

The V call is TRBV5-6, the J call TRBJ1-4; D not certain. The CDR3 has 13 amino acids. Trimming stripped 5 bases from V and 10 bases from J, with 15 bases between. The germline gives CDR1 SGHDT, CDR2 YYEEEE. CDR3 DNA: TGTGCCAGCAGGAGGGAGTCCAGTGGAAAACTGTTTTTT. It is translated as CASRRESSGKLFF. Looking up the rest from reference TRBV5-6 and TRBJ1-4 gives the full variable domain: DAGVTQSPTHLIKTRGQQVTLRCSPKSGHDTVSWYQQALGQGPQFIFQYYEEEERQRGNFPDRFSGHQFPNYSSELNVNALLLGDSALYLCASRRESSGKLFFGSGTQLSVL.

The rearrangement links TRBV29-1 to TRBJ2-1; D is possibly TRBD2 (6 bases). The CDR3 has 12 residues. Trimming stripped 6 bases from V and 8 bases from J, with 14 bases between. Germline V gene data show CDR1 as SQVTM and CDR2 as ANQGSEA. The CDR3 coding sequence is TGCAGCGTGCCCCTGGGCGGGGATGAGCAGTTCTTC. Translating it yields CSVPLGGDEQFF.

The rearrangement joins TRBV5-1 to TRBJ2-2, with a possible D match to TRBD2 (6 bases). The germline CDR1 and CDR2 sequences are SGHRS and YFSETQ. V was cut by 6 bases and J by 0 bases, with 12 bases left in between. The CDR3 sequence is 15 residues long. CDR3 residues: CASTTGGSNTGELFF. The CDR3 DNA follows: TGCGCCAGCACTACCGGGGGATCGAACACCGGGGAGCTGTTTTTT.

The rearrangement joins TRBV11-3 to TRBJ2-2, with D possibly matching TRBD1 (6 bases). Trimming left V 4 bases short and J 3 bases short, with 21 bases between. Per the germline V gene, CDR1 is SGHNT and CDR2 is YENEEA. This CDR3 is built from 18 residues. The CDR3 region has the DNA TGTGCCAGCAGCTCACCAAACCACGACAGGAGCTACACCGGGGAGCTGTTTTTT. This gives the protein CASSSPNHDRSYTGELFF.

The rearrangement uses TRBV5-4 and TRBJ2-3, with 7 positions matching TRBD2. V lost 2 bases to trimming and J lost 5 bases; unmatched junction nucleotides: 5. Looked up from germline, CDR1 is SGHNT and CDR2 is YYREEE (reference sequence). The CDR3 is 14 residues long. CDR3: CASSFEGGRDTQYF. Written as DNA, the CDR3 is TGTGCCAGCAGCTTCGAGGGAGGGAGAGATACGCAGTATTTT.